The 26 T cell receptor beta chains in this list originate from one sample, sequenced in a study of blood T cell repertoires in COVID-19 (TCRdb year 2020). Library generation was performed with the immunoSEQ multiplex PCR assay. This immuneACCESS table, as held by TCRdb, lists in-frame sequences with V and J called but not all clones. Of the missing ones, under half trace to an unresolved V gene in checked studies; the others have no known cause. In all, the sample holds approximately 240,000 clones, and approximately 81% of those were seen once. Roughly 20% of the sample is in the top ten clones. The specimen sequenced was peripheral blood. These receptors were obtained from a woman older than 75 with active or convalescent COVID-19.

The chain is built from TRBV18 and TRBJ2-7, with D perhaps TRBD1 (5 bases). Trimming removed 3 bases at V and 5 bases at J, with 17 bases between. CDR1 and CDR2 from the germline V gene are KGHSH and LQKENI. This CDR3 is built from 15 residues. The CDR3, as DNA: TGTGCCAGCTCACCGGGGCGGAGAACTTTCGACGAGCAGTACTTC. It codes for CASSPGRRTFDEQYF.

This clone was detected only a few times. This sequence joins TRBV11-2 and TRBJ1-1; D might be TRBD1 (6 bases). In germline, CDR1 is SGHAT, CDR2 FQNNGV. The CDR3 totals 15 residues. Trimming shortened V by 1 base and J by 5 bases, and 14 bases separated the two germline ends. Here the CDR3 reads CASSLGNRVGTEAFF. The CDR3 DNA reads TGTGCCAGCAGCTTAGGCAACAGGGTCGGAACTGAAGCTTTCTTT. Complete variable domain (other parts from reference TRBV11-2 and TRBJ1-1): EAGVAQSPRYKIIEKRQSVAFWCNPISGHATLYWYQQILGQGPKLLIQFQNNGVVDDSQLPKDRFSAERLKGVDSTLKIQPAKLEDSAVYLCASSLGNRVGTEAFFGQGTRLTVV.

This clone has just one count. The genes are TRBV5-4 and TRBJ1-2; D possibly corresponds to TRBD1 (5 bases). The CDR3 contains 13 residues. Germline-derived CDR1 and CDR2 are SGHNT and YYREEE (reference sequence). V lost 5 bases and J 3 bases, leaving 11 bases between the germline ends. CDR3 sequence (DNA): TGTGCCAGCAGTTCCGACAGCGACTATGGCTACACCTTC. It is translated as CASSSDSDYGYTF.

This rearrangement joins TRBV2 to TRBJ1-4; weak D call: TRBD1 (6 bases). This CDR3 is 14 amino acids long. Germline V lookup: CDR1 SNHLY, CDR2 FYNNEI. V shed 8 bases and J shed 6 bases, with 16 bases lying between them. CDR3 coding DNA: TGTGCCAGCCGTAAGGGGGATGGGGATGAAAAACTGTTTTTT. It encodes CASRKGDGDEKLFF.

J is TRBJ2-7 and V is TRBV28; D possibly corresponds to TRBD2 (6 bases). Trimming pared 6 bases from V and 0 bases from J, leaving 15 bases between. The germline gives CDR1 MDHEN, CDR2 SYDVKM. This CDR3 spans 15 amino acids. The chain's CDR3 is CASSHTGLGSYEQYF. The CDR3 DNA reads TGTGCCAGCAGCCATACGGGACTCGGCTCCTACGAGCAGTACTTC.

The table lists this clone with a count of one. This sequence joins TRBV11-2 and TRBJ2-1, with 12 bases aligning to TRBD2. Germline V gene lookup returns CDR1 SGHAT and CDR2 FQNNGV. The CDR3 has 15 amino acids. Unmatched junction bases numbered 3, after V lost 2 bases and J lost 7 bases. The CDR3 DNA follows: TGTGCCAGCAGCTTATCCACTAGCGGGAGGAATGAGCAGTTCTTC. Encoded protein: CASSLSTSGRNEQFF.

The chain combines TRBV18 with TRBJ1-2, with TRBD1 identical over 9 bases. Germline V lookup: CDR1 KGHSH, CDR2 LQKENI. J lost 5 bases, V lost 6 bases, and 7 bases had no gene match. This CDR3 is built from 14 residues. The CDR3 region is CASSPGTGYYGYTF. CDR3 sequence (DNA): TGTGCCAGCTCGCCCGGGACAGGGTATTATGGCTACACCTTC.

CDR3 in DNA: TGTGCCAGCTCACCGGGACTAGCGGGAGATACGCAGTATTTT. Encoded protein: CASSPGLAGDTQYF. The J gene is TRBJ2-3, the V gene TRBV18, with TRBD2 matching 12 bases. Trimming took 3 bases from V and 5 from J; bases not matched to a gene: 0. CDR1 KGHSH and CDR2 LQKENI come from the germline V gene. The CDR3 covers 14 residues.

The chain employs TRBV19 and TRBJ1-5; D is uncertain. This CDR3 region has 14 residues. Germline V lookup: CDR1 LNHDA, CDR2 SQIVND (reference sequence). Trimming shortened V by 3 bases and J by 7 bases, and 13 bases separated the two germline ends. CDR3 loop: CASSILGGGQPQHF. The CDR3 bases are TGTGCCAGTAGTATTTTAGGAGGAGGGCAGCCCCAGCATTTT.

A single count supports this clone. The chain employs TRBV3-1 (or the pseudogene TRBV3-2) and TRBJ1-2; D gene ambiguous. Germline CDR1 is LGHDT and CDR2 is YNNKEL (reference sequence). V lost 4 bases to trimming and J lost 0 bases, with 12 bases between them. The CDR3 has 15 amino acids. CDR3 DNA sequence: TGTGCCAGCAGCCCAGACCCGAACTCTAACTATGGCTACACCTTC. This encodes CASSPDPNSNYGYTF.

This chain uses TRBV7-8 with TRBJ1-1, with D possibly matching TRBD1 (5 bases). This CDR3 has 14 residues. V dropped 4 bases and J dropped 11 bases, with 20 bases sitting between them. From germline, CDR1 is SGHVS and CDR2 FQNEAQ. The DNA of the CDR3 is TGTGCCAGCAGCTCCCCCCGTGGGGCGAATAACGCTTTCTTT. The encoded protein is CASSSPRGANNAFF.

V is TRBV11-2 and J is TRBJ2-7; TRBD1 agrees at 7 bases. V lost 5 bases to trimming and J lost 2 bases; unmatched junction nucleotides: 9. The CDR3 consists of 15 residues. The germline gives CDR1 SGHAT, CDR2 FQNNGV. The CDR3 DNA reads TGTGCCAGCAGCGACGGGACAGCAATAGCCTACGAGCAGTACTTC. Translation: CASSDGTAIAYEQYF.

The chain couples TRBV5-8 to TRBJ2-5; D call uncertain. CDR1 is SGHTS and CDR2 is YDEGEE in the germline V gene. The CDR3 is made up of 16 amino acids. The V end was cut by 1 base, the J end by 0 bases, with 13 bases between. CDR3 protein: CASSLILLKYQETQYF. Here the CDR3 DNA reads TGTGCCAGCAGCTTGATACTGTTGAAGTACCAAGAGACCCAGTACTTC.

The rearrangement uses TRBV5-1 and TRBJ2-3, with D hard to call. The CDR3 spans 14 residues. Germline V CDR1 and CDR2: SGHRS, YFSETQ. V shed 1 base and J shed 0 bases, with 6 bases lying between them. The CDR3 loop is CASSLPGSTDTQYF. CDR3 nucleotides: TGCGCCAGCAGCTTGCCCGGGAGCACAGATACGCAGTATTTT.

This rearrangement joins TRBV18 to TRBJ1-2; 11 bases map to TRBD1. V dropped 3 bases and J dropped 11; count of bases not matched to a gene: 14. The germline V gene encodes CDR1 KGHSH and CDR2 LQKENI. The length of the CDR3 is 16 residues. The CDR3 bases are TGTGCCAGCTCACCCCAATCCGATCGGACAGGGGGCTTTTACACCTTC. Residues: CASSPQSDRTGGFYTF. The full variable domain, completed using reference TRBV18 and TRBJ1-2, is NAGVMQNPRHLVRRRGQEARLRCSPMKGHSHVYWYRQLPEEGLKFMVYLQKENIIDESGMPKERFSAEFPKEGPSILRIQQVVRGDSAAYFCASSPQSDRTGGFYTFGSGTRLTVV.

In this sample, this clone turned up a few times. V is TRBV5-1 and J is TRBJ2-5, with 7 positions matching TRBD1. The germline V gene encodes CDR1 SGHRS and CDR2 YFSETQ. The CDR3 has 15 amino acids. The junction had 4 bases not matched to a gene; V was cut back by 1 base and J by 1 base. DNA of the CDR3: TGCGCCAGCAGCTTGCTAGGGACAGCCCAAGAGACCCAGTACTTC. Protein sequence: CASSLLGTAQETQYF.

Here the CDR3 DNA reads TGTGCCAGCAGTTCCTTCCCCGACAAGGCCCAAAAGGCCCAGCATTTT. Translation: CASSSFPDKAQKAQHF. The V gene is TRBV28, the J gene TRBJ1-5; D ambiguous. The CDR3 runs to 16 residues. V was cut by 4 bases and J by 11 bases, with 24 bases left in between. The germline V gene has CDR1 MDHEN and CDR2 SYDVKM.

The chain combines TRBV27 with TRBJ1-1, with TRBD1 matching 8 bases. The germline V gene has CDR1 MNHEY and CDR2 SMNVEV (reference sequence). CDR3 length equals 15 residues. Trimming removed 6 bases from V and 5 bases from J; junction bases left unmatched: 11. In nucleotides, the CDR3 is TGTGCCAGCAGGCGGGCAGGGGGCGGAGGAACTGAAGCTTTCTTT. Protein sequence: CASRRAGGGGTEAFF.

This clone was picked up a small number of times. V is TRBV30 and J is TRBJ1-1; TRBD1 matches at 8 bases. Germline CDR1 GTSNPN, CDR2 SVGIG (reference sequence). This CDR3 comprises 13 residues. V shed 3 bases and J 4 bases; nucleotides not matched to a gene: 4. The CDR3 coding sequence is TGTGCCTGGAGCCAGGGGGCGGCCACTGAAGCTTTCTTT. It translates to CAWSQGAATEAFF.

The rearrangement links TRBV23-1 to TRBJ1-3; D not certain. TRBV23-1 is an open reading frame whose function is uncertain. The CDR3 runs 12 residues. The V end was cut by 6 bases, the J end by 3 bases, with 6 bases between. CDR3 loop: CASSRGGNTIYF. The CDR3 DNA follows: TGCGCCAGCAGCCGCGGTGGAAACACCATATATTTT.

This chain uses TRBV5-5 with TRBJ1-4, with 10 bases that match TRBD1. The V gene's germline CDR1 is SGHKS and CDR2 YYEKEE (reference sequence). The CDR3 consists of 18 residues. Losses at the gene ends were 4 bases for V and 1 base for J; bases not matched to a gene: 10. The CDR3 is CASSPGQGGMGTNEKLFF. CDR3 nucleotides: TGTGCCAGCAGCCCCGGACAGGGGGGAATGGGAACTAATGAAAAACTGTTTTTT.

This clone has a single count. The rearrangement uses TRBV7-2 and TRBJ1-2; 8 bases align to TRBD1. Looked up from germline, CDR1 is SGHTA and CDR2 is FQGNSA. V lost 0 bases, J lost 4 bases, and 16 bases stayed unmatched. The length of the CDR3 is 19 residues. CDR3 region: CASSLAVAAGGSHVYGYTF. The CDR3 DNA reads as TGTGCCAGCAGCTTAGCTGTTGCGGCAGGGGGCAGTCATGTCTATGGCTACACCTTC.

The CDR3: CASSLGSHNEQFF. In DNA, the CDR3 is TGCGCCAGCAGCTTGGGTAGCCACAATGAGCAGTTCTTC. This chain connects TRBV5-1 to TRBJ2-1, with D hard to call. V was shortened by 0 bases and J by 5 bases, with 6 bases between the two germline ends. CDR3 length equals 13 residues. The germline V gene encodes CDR1 SGHRS and CDR2 YFSETQ.

The rearrangement links TRBV27 to TRBJ2-7; 9 bases match TRBD1. With V trimmed by 5 bases and J by 4 bases, 15 bases remained unmatched. The germline gives CDR1 MNHEY, CDR2 SMNVEV (reference sequence). This CDR3 is built from 17 residues. The CDR3 DNA is TGTGCCAGCAGTCACTACACACCGGGACAGGGCGGGTACGAGCAGTACTTC. This codes for CASSHYTPGQGGYEQYF.

The table lists this clone with a count of one. This chain uses TRBV5-4 with TRBJ2-3; TRBD1 matches at 7 bases. CDR3 length equals 15 residues. Per the germline V gene, CDR1 is SGHNT and CDR2 is YYREEE (reference sequence). The junction had 8 bases not matched to a gene; V was cut back by 4 bases and J by 3 bases. The CDR3, as DNA: TGTGCCAGCAGCCTCCCCAGGGGGACAACAGATACGCAGTATTTT. Amino acids: CASSLPRGTTDTQYF. Combining the CDR3 with reference TRBV5-4 and TRBJ2-3 gives the whole variable domain ETGVTQSPTHLIKTRGQQVTLRCSSQSGHNTVSWYQQALGQGPQFIFQYYREEENGRGNFPPRFSGLQFPNYSSELNVNALELDDSALYLCASSLPRGTTDTQYFGPGTRLTVL.

The V call is TRBV7-9, the J call TRBJ2-1; D not certain. CDR1 is SEHNR, CDR2 FQNEAQ, per germline (reference sequence). CDR3 length: 14 amino acids. V was trimmed by 1 base and J by 2 bases, leaving 6 bases between them. The DNA for the CDR3 is TGTGCCAGCAGCTTAGGCAGGACCTACAATGAGCAGTTCTTC. This gives the protein CASSLGRTYNEQFF.